Listed below are T cell receptor beta chains from one sample, sequenced in a study of cytomegalovirus exposure and HLA in healthy donors. Repertoires were generated with immunoSEQ multiplex PCR, while TCRdb's copy carries only in-frame clones and drops some. Here the sample spans more than 75,000 clones, around 80% being singletons. The sequencing sample was made of PBMCs. Receptors originate from a man aged 25 to 40 in good health and CMV-seronegative. The CDR3 runs from the conserved cysteine through the conserved F or W. A D gene is named only where the DNA matches it firmly. Where a row states a size, it is once, few, many or the class of an expanded clone; other rows omit it.

J,size,V,D,CDR3,DNA
TRBJ2-3,NA,TRBV7-2,TRBD2,CASSWAGAGTDTQYF,TGTGCCAGCAGCTGGGCGGGAGCTGGGACAGATACGCAGTATTTT
TRBJ1-2,NA,TRBV18,NA,CASSPRGTENYGYTF,TGTGCCAGCTCACCTCGCGGGACGGAAAACTATGGCTACACCTTC
TRBJ2-7,NA,TRBV5-6,NA,CASSLGGQGYEQYF,TGTGCCAGCAGCTTGGGAGGCCAGGGCTACGAGCAGTACTTC
TRBJ1-5,NA,TRBV30,TRBD1,CAWGQGSFQPQHF,TGTGCCTGGGGACAGGGAAGTTTCCAGCCCCAGCATTTT
TRBJ2-2,NA,TRBV29-1,TRBD2,CSVEGGGGELFF,TGCAGCGTTGAAGGGGGGGGAGGGGAGCTGTTTTTT
TRBJ2-5,NA,TRBV10-2,NA,CASSVGGLETQYF,TGCGCCAGCAGTGTAGGGGGTCTAGAGACCCAGTACTTC
TRBJ2-1,once,TRBV4-3,TRBD2,CASSLHSGAYNEQFF,TGCGCCAGCAGCCTCCATAGCGGGGCCTACAATGAGCAGTTCTTC
TRBJ2-7,few,TRBV9,NA,CASSVAERVGVYEQYF,TGTGCCAGCAGCGTAGCTGAGAGGGTAGGAGTATACGAGCAGTACTTC
TRBJ1-4,once,TRBV18,TRBD1,CASSPRTGTNEKLFF,TGTGCCAGCTCACCACGGACAGGGACTAATGAAAAACTGTTTTTT
TRBJ1-2,NA,TRBV28,TRBD1,CAASTGGGGRTF,TGTGCCGCATCAACAGGGGGCGGGGGTAGGACCTTC
TRBJ2-2,NA,TRBV7-9,NA,CASSLGTNTGELFF,TGTGCCAGCAGCTTAGGCACTAACACCGGGGAGCTGTTTTTT
TRBJ1-2,NA,TRBV4-1,NA,CASSQPTQGLKDYGYTF,TGCGCCAGCAGCCAACCTACTCAGGGTTTGAAGGACTATGGCTACACCTTC
TRBJ2-2,few,TRBV27,NA,CASSLFGGELFF,TGTGCCAGCAGTTTATTCGGCGGGGAGCTGTTTTTT
TRBJ1-1,NA,TRBV19,TRBD1,CASSPLGPRGLWDTEAFF,TGTGCCAGTAGTCCCCTGGGTCCCAGGGGGCTTTGGGACACTGAAGCTTTCTTT
TRBJ1-1,NA,TRBV7-6,NA,CASGSGENTEAFF,TGTGCCAGCGGATCCGGGGAGAACACTGAAGCTTTCTTT
TRBJ1-5,once,TRBV6-1,NA,CASSPGSRGPQHF,TGTGCCAGCAGTCCGGGCTCCCGGGGGCCCCAGCATTTT
TRBJ2-7,NA,TRBV27,NA,CASSSSQNLYEQYF,TGTGCCAGCAGTTCGTCACAGAACCTATACGAGCAGTACTTC
TRBJ1-2,NA,TRBV5-1,TRBD1,CASSLAVRQGGGYTF,TGCGCCAGCAGCTTGGCCGTTAGACAGGGTGGTGGCTACACCTTC
TRBJ2-5,NA,TRBV7-8,TRBD2,CASKDGGGKQYF,TGTGCCAGCAAAGACGGGGGGGGAAAGCAGTACTTC
TRBJ2-1,few,TRBV7-6,TRBD2,CASSLGRSSGKLDEQFF,TGTGCCAGCAGCTTAGGAAGGTCTAGCGGGAAATTGGATGAGCAGTTCTTC
TRBJ2-1,NA,TRBV27,NA,CASSSTTTNEQFF,TGTGCCAGCAGCTCGACTACTACCAATGAGCAGTTCTTC
TRBJ2-7,NA,TRBV6-5,NA,CASSPTPYEQYF,TGTGCCAGCAGCCCTACCCCGTACGAGCAGTACTTC
TRBJ2-1,NA,TRBV7-9,TRBD2,CASSYSGRAVEQFF,TGTGCCAGCAGCTACAGCGGGAGGGCGGTTGAGCAGTTCTTC
TRBJ1-2,NA,TRBV10-3,NA,CAISEPGVGYTF,TGTGCCATCAGTGAACCAGGGGTCGGCTACACCTTC
TRBJ1-2,NA,TRBV27,TRBD1,CASTPGTGNYGYTF,TGTGCCAGCACCCCAGGGACAGGGAACTATGGCTACACCTTC
TRBJ2-7,NA,TRBV29-1,TRBD2,CSVASGSDHEQYF,TGCAGCGTTGCCAGCGGGAGTGACCACGAGCAGTACTTC
TRBJ1-1,few,TRBV25-1,NA,CASSDPSGGDTEAFF,TGTGCCAGCAGTGATCCCTCAGGAGGGGACACTGAAGCTTTCTTT
TRBJ1-2,NA,TRBV28,NA,CASSRSSGDGYPF,TGTGCCAGCAGTCGCTCCTCAGGGGATGGCTACCCCTTC
TRBJ2-3,NA,TRBV6-4,NA,CASSDNWADTQYF,TGTGCCAGCAGTGACAACTGGGCTGATACGCAGTATTTT
TRBJ2-5,NA,TRBV4-2,TRBD1,CASSPGQGGETQYF,TGTGCCAGCAGCCCGGGACAGGGTGGAGAGACCCAGTACTTC
TRBJ1-6,NA,TRBV30,NA,CAWKKGMYSPLHF,TGTGCCTGGAAAAAGGGGATGTATTCACCCCTCCACTTT